Reported below is one T cell receptor (beta chain). What it binds is not known. V lost 0 bases to trimming and J lost 3 bases, with 5 bases between them. Germline lookup yields CDR1 ENHRY and CDR2 SYGVKD. This CDR3 has 13 amino acids. The whole isolated RNA underwent reverse transcription, so sequencing captured expressed TCRB transcripts. Sequencing of naive, central memory and regulatory T cell samples gave an average of roughly 4 million reads. Repertoires were generated with immunoSEQ multiplex PCR, while TCRdb's copy carries only in-frame clones and drops some. This sample has more than 200,000 clones, with around 16% found just once. This specimen comes from a study of beta chain features in type 1 diabetes. Study information: Across all samples, some 110 million sorted cells were examined. Whole-study findings and limits: Across all four CD4+ subsets, people with type 1 diabetes showed modestly shorter TCRB CDR3s.

What was sequenced was naive CD4+ T cells from blood. This chain uses TRBV10-3 with TRBJ1-1, with a weak D call TRBD1 (5 bases). The receptor comes from a man aged 30 to 45 with type 1 diabetes. CDR3 nucleotide sequence: TGTGCCATCAGTGAGTCAGGGGACACTGAAGCTTTCTTT. Translating it yields CAISESGDTEAFF.